The 6 T cell receptor beta chains reported below all come from one sample, sequenced in a study of patients and donors after allogeneic stem cell transplantation (TCRdb year 2020). Preparation of the library involved RT-PCR. The listed sequencing device is NextSeq 550. TCRdb reprocessing: public reads trimmed at Q25 with fastp, clones called with MiXCR, in-frame beta chains kept. Rows are combined by CDR3 protein, so each entry shows the most common genes and DNA. For this sample the table gives approximately 200,000 distinct CDR3 sequences, of which less than 45% were detected only once. The top ten clones comprise approximately 32% of the sample. Material for sequencing was blood, either unsorted or a sorted T cell fraction (not recorded which). These receptors came from a human donor who was either an allogeneic HSCT recipient or a stem cell or donor lymphocyte infusion donor (not recorded which). It is not recorded whose cells these are; they may come from a transplant donor.

This clonotype has more than one count but fewer than ten. This rearrangement joins TRBV12-3 or TRBV12-4 to TRBJ2-5; D is unresolved. The V and J ends lost 2 bases and 5 bases respectively, with 18 bases between them. CDR3 size: 16 residues. The CDR3 reads CASSLRVMGSKETQYF. The CDR3 region has the DNA TGTGCCAGCAGTTTACGTGTAATGGGTTCCAAGGAGACCCAGTACTTC.

The chain couples TRBV12-3 or TRBV12-4 to TRBJ1-1; D gene unclear. There are 10 residues in the CDR3. Trimming took 7 bases from V and 0 from J, leaving 0 bases between them. The CDR3 coding sequence is TGTGCCAGCATGAACACTGAAGCTTTCTTT. The encoded protein is CASMNTEAFF.

V usage is TRBV5-1 and J usage is TRBJ2-5; 14 positions agree with TRBD2. This CDR3 contains 16 residues. V was pared by 4 bases and J by 1 base, with 3 bases of the junction left unmatched. Germline lookup yields CDR1 SGHRS and CDR2 YFSETQ. The CDR3 region is CASSNGLAGGQETQYF. In nucleotides, the CDR3 is TGCGCCAGCAGCAATGGACTAGCGGGGGGCCAAGAGACCCAGTACTTC.

The chain uses TRBV5-1 and TRBJ2-1; D could derive from TRBD1 or TRBD2 (5 bases each). Trimming left V 0 bases short and J 0 bases short, with 10 bases between. The CDR3 totals 16 residues. Germline V gene lookup returns CDR1 SGHRS and CDR2 YFSETQ. CDR3 bases: TGCGCCAGCAGCTTGGATGAGGGGAGCTCCTACAATGAGCAGTTCTTC. This codes for CASSLDEGSSYNEQFF. The whole variable domain, remainder taken from reference TRBV5-1 and TRBJ2-1, is KAGVTQTPRYLIKTRGQQVTLSCSPISGHRSVSWYQQTPGQGLQFLFEYFSETQRNKGNFPGRFSGRQFSNSRSEMNVSTLELGDSALYLCASSLDEGSSYNEQFFGPGTRLTVL.

In its sample, this clonotype was seen once. The V call is TRBV6-2 or TRBV6-3, the J call TRBJ1-1; a weak D match, TRBD1 (6 bases). V was clipped by 0 bases and J by 0 bases, with 14 bases between them. CDR3 length equals 17 residues. Germline CDR1 MNHEY, CDR2 SVGEGT. CDR3 DNA: TGTGCCAGCAGTTACTCGACAGGCTCTACCATGAACACTGAAGCTTTCTTT. Translated, it gives CASSYSTGSTMNTEAFF.

This clonotype was counted once. The chain joins TRBV20-1 to TRBJ1-1; D unclear. The CDR3 consists of 13 residues. Trimming removed 1 base from V and 1 base from J, with 7 bases in between. CDR1 is DFQATT, CDR2 SNEGSKA, per germline (reference sequence). The CDR3 loop reads CSARVRENTEAFF. CDR3 nucleotides: TGCAGTGCTAGAGTGCGGGAGAACACTGAAGCTTTCTTT.